The 21 T cell receptor beta chains presented below share a single source sample, sequenced in a study of blood T cell repertoires in COVID-19. The data were produced by immunoSEQ multiplex PCR, yet TCRdb's version contains in-frame clones alone and is incomplete. The profile shows roughly 190,000 clones, 82% of them singletons. The specimen sequenced was PBMCs or T cells enriched from blood (not recorded which). All receptors come from a woman in her sixties or seventies with acute COVID-19.

This clone was observed once. The chain joins TRBV19 to TRBJ2-1; TRBD2 might be the D (5 bases). The germline V gene has CDR1 LNHDA and CDR2 SQIVND (reference sequence). The CDR3 has 12 amino acids. V gave up 3 bases and J gave up 7 bases, with 7 bases separating them. The CDR3 region has the DNA TGTGCCAGTAGTATGTCGGGGAATGAGCAGTTCTTC. Translated: CASSMSGNEQFF. Together with reference TRBV19 and TRBJ2-1, the CDR3 gives the full variable domain: DGGITQSPKYLFRKEGQNVTLSCEQNLNHDAMYWYRQDPGQGLRLIYYSQIVNDFQKGDIAEGYSVSREKKESFPLTVTSAQKNPTAFYLCASSMSGNEQFFGPGTRLTVL.

V gene TRBV19 combines with J gene TRBJ1-5; possible D gene TRBD1, 6 bases. CDR1 is LNHDA, CDR2 SQIVND, per germline (reference sequence). The CDR3 contains 14 residues. The V end lost 5 bases, the J end lost 6 bases, and 14 bases lay between the germline ends. The DNA of the CDR3 is TGTGCCAGTAGTGACCGGGGACACATTCAGCCCCAGCATTTT. This gives the protein CASSDRGHIQPQHF. Full variable domain (outside the CDR3, taken from reference TRBV19 and TRBJ1-5): DGGITQSPKYLFRKEGQNVTLSCEQNLNHDAMYWYRQDPGQGLRLIYYSQIVNDFQKGDIAEGYSVSREKKESFPLTVTSAQKNPTAFYLCASSDRGHIQPQHFGDGTRLSIL.

This clone was seen a single time. V is TRBV28 and J is TRBJ1-5; 9 positions agree with TRBD1. Germline CDR1 MDHEN, CDR2 SYDVKM. Trimming took 6 bases from V and 5 from J; bases not matched to a gene: 11. The CDR3 has 16 residues. CDR3 sequence (DNA): TGTGCCAGCAGACCTAGACAGGGGGGGACCGATCAGCCCCAGCATTTT. Translation: CASRPRQGGTDQPQHF.

This clone was counted a few times. Other DNA sequences of this sample code for an identical CDR3. This rearrangement joins TRBV4-3 to TRBJ2-3, with 7 bases aligning to TRBD2. Germline-derived CDR1 and CDR2 are LGHNA and YSLEER. Losses at the gene ends were 1 base for V and 3 bases for J; bases not matched to a gene: 4. The CDR3 extends over 15 amino acids. The CDR3 DNA sequence: TGCGCCAGCAGCCAAGGACTAGCTGGGACAGATACGCAGTATTTT. It encodes CASSQGLAGTDTQYF.

This clone was seen a handful of times. The chain recombines TRBV11-2 with TRBJ2-5; the D gene is possibly TRBD1 (5 bases). Germline CDR1 reads SGHAT; CDR2 reads FQNNGV. The V end was cut by 3 bases, the J end by 5 bases, with 13 bases between. The CDR3 is 14 residues long. This CDR3 is CASSLGRWGETQYF. In DNA, the CDR3 is TGTGCCAGCAGCTTGGGCAGGTGGGGCGAGACCCAGTACTTC.

V is TRBV7-9 and J is TRBJ1-4; no reliable D call. V was shortened by 5 bases and J by 3 bases, with 7 bases between the two germline ends. The CDR3 contains 13 residues. Germline V lookup: CDR1 SEHNR, CDR2 FQNEAQ (reference sequence). CDR3 bases: TGTGCCAGCAGCACGACTCCTAATGAAAAACTGTTTTTT. Its protein product is CASSTTPNEKLFF. Filled out from reference TRBV7-9 and TRBJ1-4, the complete variable domain reads DTGVSQNPRHKITKRGQNVTFRCDPISEHNRLYWYRQTLGQGPEFLTYFQNEAQLEKSRLLSDRFSAERPKGSFSTLEIQRTEQGDSAMYLCASSTTPNEKLFFGSGTQLSVL.

The CDR3 region has the DNA TGTGCCAGTAGTATAGTGACAATTAAAGGAACTAACACTGAAGCTTTCTTT. This encodes CASSIVTIKGTNTEAFF. The V gene is TRBV19, the J gene TRBJ1-1; no reliable D call. V was pared by 1 base and J by 2 bases, with 17 bases between. Germline assignment: CDR1 LNHDA and CDR2 SQIVND (reference sequence). The CDR3 covers 17 residues.

A few counts support this clone. The chain combines TRBV29-1 with TRBJ1-2; a weak D match, TRBD1 (6 bases). The CDR3 sequence is 11 residues long. Looked up from germline, CDR1 is SQVTM and CDR2 is ANQGSEA. V was pared by 6 bases and J by 6 bases, with 11 bases between. CDR3 DNA: TGCAGCGTCTGGGGGCAGCATGGCTACACCTTC. Protein sequence: CSVWGQHGYTF.

This clone was seen a handful of times. V gene TRBV5-6 combines with J gene TRBJ2-1; 10 bases agree with TRBD1. Per germline, CDR1 SGHDT and CDR2 YYEEEE. The CDR3 has 14 residues. The V and J ends lost 2 bases and 7 bases, in that order; junction bases with no gene match: 3. In nucleotides, the CDR3 is TGTGCCAGCAGCTTCGGGACAGGGGAGAATGAGCAGTTCTTC. Residues: CASSFGTGENEQFF.

The count of this clone is one. This chain connects TRBV29-1 to TRBJ1-4, with no clear D. The germline V gene has CDR1 SQVTM and CDR2 ANQGSEA. The germline V and J ends were trimmed by 4 bases and 8 bases, with 14 bases remaining between them. This CDR3 contains 13 residues. The CDR3 sequence: CSVASGRGEKLFF. The CDR3, as DNA: TGCAGCGTTGCCTCTGGACGGGGAGAAAAACTGTTTTTT.

The genes are TRBV5-1 and TRBJ1-1, with TRBD1 matching 8 bases. V dropped 7 bases and J dropped 0; count of bases not matched to a gene: 8. The germline gives CDR1 SGHRS, CDR2 YFSETQ. This CDR3 has 15 amino acids. CDR3 DNA sequence: TGCGCCAGCGGACAGGGTCGGATAATGAACACTGAAGCTTTCTTT. It is translated as CASGQGRIMNTEAFF.

This chain links TRBV3-1 (or the pseudogene TRBV3-2) with TRBJ1-6; 7 nucleotides agree with TRBD1. Unmatched junction bases numbered 9, after V lost 4 bases and J lost 9 bases. The CDR3 loop spans 15 amino acids. Germline V gene lookup returns CDR1 LGHDT and CDR2 YNNKEL (reference sequence). As DNA, the CDR3 is TGTGCCAGCAGCCCCCGGGGACAGATCCCTTCACCCCTCCACTTT. Amino acids: CASSPRGQIPSPLHF.

A single count supports this clone. V is TRBV10-2 and J is TRBJ1-2, with a possible D match to TRBD1 (5 bases). Germline assignment: CDR1 WSHSY and CDR2 SAAADI. The CDR3 length is 15 residues. Trimming took off 3 bases at V and 4 bases at J, with 15 bases between the two ends. This chain's CDR3 is CASSDRVRSSYGYTF. CDR3 sequence (DNA): TGCGCCAGCAGTGACAGGGTCAGATCGTCCTATGGCTACACCTTC.

The chain employs TRBV12-3 or TRBV12-4 and TRBJ1-2; D gene uncertain. This CDR3 has 13 residues. V shed 6 bases and J shed 7 bases, with 15 bases lying between them. This CDR3 is CASSLRIWSGYTF. CDR3 nucleotides: TGTGCCAGCAGCCTACGGATCTGGAGTGGCTACACCTTC.

This chain links TRBV19 with TRBJ1-2; D may be TRBD1 (6 bases). CDR1 is LNHDA and CDR2 is SQIVND in the germline V gene (reference sequence). The CDR3 has 12 residues. V lost 7 bases and J 4 bases, leaving 10 bases between the germline ends. Here the CDR3 DNA reads TGTGCCAGTACCAGAGGGGGCTATGGCTACACCTTC. It specifies CASTRGGYGYTF.

V and J are TRBV6-5 and TRBJ2-3; TRBD1 matches 7 bases. This CDR3 spans 15 amino acids. Germline V gives CDR1 MNHEY, CDR2 SVGAGI. V shed 7 bases, J shed 3 bases, and the junction held 10 bases outside the gene matches. CDR3 loop: CASKMAGGRTDTQYF. In DNA form, the CDR3 reads TGTGCCAGCAAGATGGCAGGGGGTAGGACAGATACGCAGTATTTT.

The sample holds a few counts of this clone. The V gene is TRBV7-9, the J gene TRBJ1-2; 11 bases fit TRBD1. The CDR3 consists of 14 residues. Losses at the gene ends were 3 bases for V and 8 bases for J; bases not matched to a gene: 5. Per germline, CDR1 SEHNR and CDR2 FQNEAQ (reference sequence). The CDR3 DNA is TGTGCCAGCAGCTTGGACAGGGGGCTGGTCGGCTACACCTTC. Protein product: CASSLDRGLVGYTF.

The chain employs TRBV4-2 and TRBJ1-4; unclear D gene. Germline V gives CDR1 LGHNA, CDR2 YNFKEQ. The V end was cut by 1 base, the J end by 8 bases, with 14 bases between. This CDR3 contains 15 residues. The CDR3 loop reads CASSQGGLEEEKLFF. The CDR3 coding sequence is TGTGCCAGCAGCCAAGGAGGATTAGAGGAGGAAAAACTGTTTTTT.

J is TRBJ2-1 and V is TRBV4-2; maybe TRBD2 (5 bases). Deletions cut 7 bases from V and 8 bases from J, with 21 bases between. CDR1 is LGHNA and CDR2 is YNFKEQ in the germline V gene. This CDR3 region has 15 residues. CDR3 in DNA: TGTGCCAGCACCCCTTCGGGGTTGGTGTTCGATGAGCAGTTCTTC. It encodes CASTPSGLVFDEQFF.

V is TRBV28 and J is TRBJ2-5; TRBD1 matches at 8 bases. V gave up 6 bases and J gave up 2 bases; unmatched junction bases: 14. The germline gives CDR1 MDHEN, CDR2 SYDVKM. The CDR3 consists of 17 residues. The CDR3 DNA sequence: TGTGCCAGCAGCTATCGCCTAACAGGGGGGATACAAGAGACCCAGTACTTC. This codes for CASSYRLTGGIQETQYF. Combining the CDR3 with reference TRBV28 and TRBJ2-5 gives the whole variable domain DVKVTQSSRYLVKRTGEKVFLECVQDMDHENMFWYRQDPGLGLRLIYFSYDVKMKEKGDIPEGYSVSREKKERFSLILESASTNQTSMYLCASSYRLTGGIQETQYFGPGTRLLVL.

The chain uses TRBV19 and TRBJ2-7; 7 bases are a match to TRBD2. CDR1 and CDR2 from the germline V gene are LNHDA and SQIVND (reference sequence). The junction had 13 bases not matched to a gene; V was cut back by 7 bases and J by 4 bases. There are 15 residues in the CDR3. The DNA of the CDR3 is TGTGCCAGTACCTCAACCGGGGAGGGCCGGTACGAGCAGTACTTC. This gives the protein CASTSTGEGRYEQYF.